This record looks at one T cell receptor beta chain sequence and its context. This entry belongs to a study of blood T cell repertoires in COVID-19. The assay was immunoSEQ multiplex PCR, and TCRdb's table has in-frame clones only and misses some. Seen here are a few hundred thousand clones, approximately 90% observed once, and the top ten hold 6% to 7%. Germline CDR1 reads SGHAT; CDR2 reads FQNNGV. This CDR3 is 15 amino acids long. J lost 0 bases, V lost 5 bases, and 2 bases had no gene match. All enrollees were about 18 to 89 years old and from 20 to 25 US areas. For recovered donors of Cohort 3, there were two negative PCRs, clearance, or symptom resolution.

The sample taken for sequencing was PBMCs or T cells enriched from blood (not recorded which). The chain recombines TRBV11-2 with TRBJ1-3, with 9 bases lining up with TRBD1. This receptor was taken from a woman between 40 and 55 years old who had recovered from COVID-19. The CDR3 reads CASSRDRDSGNTIYF. The DNA of the CDR3 is TGTGCCAGCAGCCGGGACAGGGACTCTGGAAACACCATATATTTT.